This is a list of T cell receptor beta chains from one sample in a study of early T cells in non-severe SARS-CoV-2 infection. Via MiXCR, TCRdb re-called the 5' RACE reads, giving one row per CDR3 protein. Of fewer than 85,000 distinct CDR3 sequences in the sample, about 15% were seen once. The sequenced sample was whole blood, obtained at baseline. The source of these receptors is an adult who was a healthcare worker with PCR-confirmed SARS-CoV-2 infection or an uninfected control (not recorded which). CDR3s include the opening cysteine and the closing phenylalanine or tryptophan. Each record gives: D gene, J gene, clone size, V gene, CDR3 length, CDR3 DNA, CDR3 protein. A D gene is named only where the DNA matches it firmly. Some rows mark clone size as missing; the rest say once, few, many or name a class of expanded clone.

d_gene: .; j_gene: TRBJ2-2; abundance: few; v_gene: TRBV7-8; len: 16; CDR3nt: TGTGCCAGCAGCTTAGCGCGATTTGGGAACACCGGGGAGCTGTTTTTT; CDR3aa: CASSLARFGNTGELFF
d_gene: TRBD2; j_gene: TRBJ2-7; abundance: few; v_gene: TRBV3-1; len: 13; CDR3nt: TGTGCCAGCAGCCTCCGGGAGGGCCTGGCGAAGTACTTC; CDR3aa: CASSLREGLAKYF
d_gene: .; j_gene: TRBJ2-2; abundance: .; v_gene: TRBV19; len: 13; CDR3nt: TGTGCCAGTAACACAGGTGAAACCGGGGAGCTGTTTTTT; CDR3aa: CASNTGETGELFF
d_gene: .; j_gene: TRBJ2-2; abundance: .; v_gene: TRBV7-3; len: 13; CDR3nt: TGTGCCAGCAGCCGACGGGAGACCGGGGAGCTGTTTTTT; CDR3aa: CASSRRETGELFF
d_gene: .; j_gene: TRBJ2-7; abundance: many; v_gene: TRBV5-1; len: 11; CDR3nt: TGCGCCAGCAGCTTGGTTTACGAGCAGTACTTC; CDR3aa: CASSLVYEQYF
d_gene: TRBD1; j_gene: TRBJ1-1; abundance: few; v_gene: TRBV18; len: 16; CDR3nt: TGTGCCAGCTCACCACGGGGACAGGGCGGTTTGGCTGAAGCTTTCTTT; CDR3aa: CASSPRGQGGLAEAFF
d_gene: TRBD1; j_gene: TRBJ2-4; abundance: many; v_gene: TRBV28; len: 21; CDR3nt: TGTGCCAGCAGTTTATTCGGCGGGGACAGGGGCCTTAATGCAGCCAAAAACATTCAGTACTTC; CDR3aa: CASSLFGGDRGLNAAKNIQYF
d_gene: .; j_gene: TRBJ1-1; abundance: .; v_gene: TRBV5-1; len: 15; CDR3nt: TGCGCCAGCAGCGTCGGGACGGGCAGGGGAGCTGAAGCTTTCTTT; CDR3aa: CASSVGTGRGAEAFF
d_gene: TRBD1; j_gene: TRBJ2-7; abundance: .; v_gene: TRBV25-1; len: 15; CDR3nt: TGTGCCAGCTCTTTGGCCGGGACAGGGTCCTACGAGCAGTACTTC; CDR3aa: CASSLAGTGSYEQYF
d_gene: TRBD2; j_gene: TRBJ2-5; abundance: .; v_gene: TRBV11-3; len: 14; CDR3nt: TGTGCCAGCAGCCTAGCGGGAGGTAAAGAGACCCAGTACTTC; CDR3aa: CASSLAGGKETQYF
d_gene: .; j_gene: TRBJ1-1; abundance: .; v_gene: TRBV5-1; len: 14; CDR3nt: TGCGCCAGCTCCTTCTCCGACCAGAACACTGAAGCTTTCTTT; CDR3aa: CASSFSDQNTEAFF